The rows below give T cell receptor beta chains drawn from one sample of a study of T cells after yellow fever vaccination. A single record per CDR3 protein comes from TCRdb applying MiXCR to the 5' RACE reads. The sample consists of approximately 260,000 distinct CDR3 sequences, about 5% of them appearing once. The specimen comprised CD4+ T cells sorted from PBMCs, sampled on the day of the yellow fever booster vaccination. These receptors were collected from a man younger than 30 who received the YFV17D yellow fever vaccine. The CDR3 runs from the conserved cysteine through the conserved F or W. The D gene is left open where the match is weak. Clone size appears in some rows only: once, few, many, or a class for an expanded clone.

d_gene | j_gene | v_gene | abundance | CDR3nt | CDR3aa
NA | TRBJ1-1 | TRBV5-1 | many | TGCGCCAGCAGCTTGGTTGCCCCTGAGCAGGGAACTGAAGCTTTCTTT | CASSLVAPEQGTEAFF
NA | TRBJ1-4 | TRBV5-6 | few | TGTGCCAGCAGCCTGTCGGGGGCGGAAAAACTGTTTTTT | CASSLSGAEKLFF
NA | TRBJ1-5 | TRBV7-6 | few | TGTGCCAGCAGCTTACAGAGCGATCAGCCCCAGCATTTT | CASSLQSDQPQHF
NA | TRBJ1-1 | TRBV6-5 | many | TGTGCCAGCAGTTACGGGGCGGGGATAAACACTGAAGCTTTCTTT | CASSYGAGINTEAFF
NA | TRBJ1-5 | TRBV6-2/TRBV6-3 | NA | TGTGCCAGCAGTTACGCGTCCGGCAATCAGCCCCAGCATTTT | CASSYASGNQPQHF
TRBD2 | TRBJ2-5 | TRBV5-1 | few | TGCGCCAGCAGCGTACTCGGGACTAGAGAGGAGACCCAGTACTTC | CASSVLGTREETQYF
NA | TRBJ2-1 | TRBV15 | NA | TGTGCCACCAGCGTAGAGAGCTTCGGGAAGCAGTTCTTC | CATSVESFGKQFF
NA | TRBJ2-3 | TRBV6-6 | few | TGTGCCAGCAGGTCCTACGGGGGCTTCAGCACAGATACGCAGTATTTT | CASRSYGGFSTDTQYF
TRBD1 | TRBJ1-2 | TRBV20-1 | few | TGCAGTGCCTTCGACAGGGGAATTTTTGGCTACACCTTC | CSAFDRGIFGYTF
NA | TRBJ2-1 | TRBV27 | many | TGTGCCAGCACCCAAGCGTGGGGGACTACAGGGAATGAGCAGTTCTTC | CASTQAWGTTGNEQFF
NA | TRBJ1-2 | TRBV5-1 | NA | TGCGCCAGCAGCTTGGAATTGCGGGGAGGCTACACCTTC | CASSLELRGGYTF
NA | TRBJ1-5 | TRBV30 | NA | TGTGCCTGGAGTGTATTTTCCCCGGGCCAGGGGCTGCGTCAGCCCCAGCATTTT | CAWSVFSPGQGLRQPQHF
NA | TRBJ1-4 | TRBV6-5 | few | TGTGCCAGCAGTTGGGGAGGGGCGCGGAATGAAAAACTGTTTTTT | CASSWGGARNEKLFF
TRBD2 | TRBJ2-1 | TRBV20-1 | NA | TGCAGTCCCCACCGGGGGGGGGGCCGGAGTTTCAATGAGCAGTTCTTC | CSPHRGGGRSFNEQFF
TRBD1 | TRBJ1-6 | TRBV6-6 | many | TGTGCCAGCAGCTACTGGGACAGGAGGCCACCCCTCCACTTT | CASSYWDRRPPLHF
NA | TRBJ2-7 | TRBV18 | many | TGTGCCAGCTCACCACCGGGGCTCCCCTACGAGCAGTACTTC | CASSPPGLPYEQYF
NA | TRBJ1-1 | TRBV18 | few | TGTGCCAGCTCACCGAATCAAGGGTTGAACACTGAAGCTTTCTTT | CASSPNQGLNTEAFF
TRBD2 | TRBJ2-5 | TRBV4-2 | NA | TGTGCCAGCAGCCCTGGACTAGCGGGGCTGACTCCCCAAGAGACCCAGTACTTC | CASSPGLAGLTPQETQYF
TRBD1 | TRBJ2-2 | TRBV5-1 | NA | TGCGCCAGCGAGACAGGGGGAATCACCGGGGAGCTGTTTTTT | CASETGGITGELFF
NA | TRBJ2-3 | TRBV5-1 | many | TGCGCCAGCAGCCCCAGTGGAAGCACAGATACGCAGTATTTT | CASSPSGSTDTQYF
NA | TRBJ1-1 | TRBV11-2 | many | TGTGCCAGCAGCTCACTATCCCTAGAGAGGGCGAACACTGAAGCTTTCTTT | CASSSLSLERANTEAFF
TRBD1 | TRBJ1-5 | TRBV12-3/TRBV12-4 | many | TGTGCCAGCAGTAGGGACAGCGCCAATCAGCCCCAGCATTTT | CASSRDSANQPQHF
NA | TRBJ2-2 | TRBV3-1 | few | TGTGCCAGCAGCCACGGGACGGGCACCGGGGAGCTGTTTTTT | CASSHGTGTGELFF
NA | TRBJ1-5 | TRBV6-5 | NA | TGTGCCAGCAGTTACTCGAAAGGGGGGCGTCAGCCCCAGCATTTT | CASSYSKGGRQPQHF
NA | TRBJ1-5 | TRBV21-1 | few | TGTGCCAGCAGCACAAAGAGGGGACGGCCGCAGCCCCAGCATTTT | CASSTKRGRPQPQHF
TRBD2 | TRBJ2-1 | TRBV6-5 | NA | TGTGCCAGCAGTTACTTTCCACCCCGGGGACTAGCAAGAAGCGCTGAGCAGTTCTTC | CASSYFPPRGLARSAEQFF
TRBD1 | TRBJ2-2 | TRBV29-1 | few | TGCAGCGTTGGGACGGGACAGGGCGCCGGGGAGCTGTTTTTT | CSVGTGQGAGELFF
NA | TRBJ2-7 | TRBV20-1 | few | TGCAGTGCTAGAGGAAAATACAGGTTTTTCGAGCAGTACTTC | CSARGKYRFFEQYF
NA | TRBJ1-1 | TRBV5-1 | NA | TGCGCCAGCGGTTCGGGACCTTCGAACACTGAAGCTTTCTTT | CASGSGPSNTEAFF
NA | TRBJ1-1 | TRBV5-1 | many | TGCGCCAGCAGCTTGGCGACGGAAACGACTGAAGCTTTCTTT | CASSLATETTEAFF
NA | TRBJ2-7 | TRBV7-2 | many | TGTGCCAGCAGTTCCTCATGGACTGTATCCTACGAGCAGTACTTC | CASSSSWTVSYEQYF
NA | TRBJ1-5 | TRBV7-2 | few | TGTGCCAGCAGCTTAATGGGGAAGGGGCAGCCCCAGCATTTT | CASSLMGKGQPQHF